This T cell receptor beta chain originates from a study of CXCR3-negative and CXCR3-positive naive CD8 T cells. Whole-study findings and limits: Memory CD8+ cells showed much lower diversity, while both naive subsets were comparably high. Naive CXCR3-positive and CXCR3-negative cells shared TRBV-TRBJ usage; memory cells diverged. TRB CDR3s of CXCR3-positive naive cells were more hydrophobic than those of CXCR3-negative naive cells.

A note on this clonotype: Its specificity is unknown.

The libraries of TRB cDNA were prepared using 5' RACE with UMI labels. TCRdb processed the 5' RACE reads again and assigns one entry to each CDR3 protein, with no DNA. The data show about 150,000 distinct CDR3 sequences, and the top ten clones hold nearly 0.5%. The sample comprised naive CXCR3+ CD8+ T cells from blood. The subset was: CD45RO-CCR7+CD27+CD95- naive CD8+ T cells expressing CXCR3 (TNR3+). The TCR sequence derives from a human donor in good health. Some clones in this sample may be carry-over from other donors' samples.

The CDR3 loop reads CASSLWTDPMRETQYF. The chain links TRBV5-5 to TRBJ2-5; TCRdb's assignment of TRBD1 cannot be checked, as there is no DNA. CDR1 is SGHKS and CDR2 is YYEKEE in the germline V gene (reference sequence). This CDR3 comprises 16 residues.